The entry below gives a single T cell receptor beta chain sequence along with its context. The antigen is unknown. TCRdb's table, derived via immunoSEQ multiplex PCR, lists solely in-frame clones and lacks some. Of some 150,000 clones in the sample, 75% to 85% were seen once. This sample stems from a study of T cell responses to AZD1222 COVID-19 vaccine. Study-level results: Baseline seropositivity occurred in only six AZD1222 recipients. A mostly white British donor set with more females was recruited, and clonal diversity was possibly underestimated. In the spike-specific TCR repertoire, nearly half reportedly target unmutated variant regions.

Trimming pared 4 bases from V and 7 bases from J, leaving 14 bases between. The V gene's germline CDR1 is GTSNPN and CDR2 SVGIG (reference sequence). The CDR3 consists of 13 residues. The sequencing used peripheral blood, collected 28 days after the second dose of the MenACWY control vaccine. The source of this sequence is an adult who received the MenACWY meningococcal vaccine as a control. V gene TRBV30 combines with J gene TRBJ2-1, with a tentative D call TRBD2 (6 bases). The CDR3 is CAWTGTSFNEQFF. DNA for the CDR3: TGTGCCTGGACCGGGACTTCGTTTAATGAGCAGTTCTTC.